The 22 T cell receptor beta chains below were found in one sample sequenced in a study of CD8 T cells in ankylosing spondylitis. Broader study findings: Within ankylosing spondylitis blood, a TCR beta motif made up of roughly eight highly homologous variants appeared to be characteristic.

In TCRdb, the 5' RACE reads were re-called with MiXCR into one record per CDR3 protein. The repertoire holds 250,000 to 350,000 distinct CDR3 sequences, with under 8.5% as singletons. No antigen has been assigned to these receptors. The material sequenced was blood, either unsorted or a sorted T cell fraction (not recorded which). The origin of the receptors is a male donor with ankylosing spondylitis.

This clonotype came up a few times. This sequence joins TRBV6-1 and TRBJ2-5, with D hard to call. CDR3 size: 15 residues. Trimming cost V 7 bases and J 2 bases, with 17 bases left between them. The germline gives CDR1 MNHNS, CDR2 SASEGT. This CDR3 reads CASKVWLTSQETQYF. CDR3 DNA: TGTGCCAGCAAGGTTTGGCTTACCTCTCAAGAGACCCAGTACTTC.

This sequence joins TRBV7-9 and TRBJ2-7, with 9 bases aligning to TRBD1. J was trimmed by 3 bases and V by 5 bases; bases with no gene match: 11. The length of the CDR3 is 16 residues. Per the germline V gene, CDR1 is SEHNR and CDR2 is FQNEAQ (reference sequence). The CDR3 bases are TGTGCCAGCAGCCCACTTAGGGGACAGGGTTTCTACGAGCAGTACTTC. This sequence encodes CASSPLRGQGFYEQYF.

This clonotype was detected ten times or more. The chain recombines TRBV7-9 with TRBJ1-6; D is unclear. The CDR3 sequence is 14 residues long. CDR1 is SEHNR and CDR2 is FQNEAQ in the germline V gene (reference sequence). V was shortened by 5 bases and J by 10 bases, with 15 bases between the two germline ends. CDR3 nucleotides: TGTGCCAGCAGCCACACAGAAATCGGCTCACCCCTCCACTTT. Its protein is CASSHTEIGSPLHF.

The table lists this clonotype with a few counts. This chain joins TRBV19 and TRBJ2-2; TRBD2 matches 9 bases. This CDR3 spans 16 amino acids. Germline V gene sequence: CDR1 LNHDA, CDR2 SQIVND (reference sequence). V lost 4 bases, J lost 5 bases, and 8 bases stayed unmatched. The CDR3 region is CASSSLAGAETGELFF. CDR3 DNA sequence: TGTGCCAGTAGTAGTTTAGCGGGAGCGGAGACCGGGGAGCTGTTTTTT.

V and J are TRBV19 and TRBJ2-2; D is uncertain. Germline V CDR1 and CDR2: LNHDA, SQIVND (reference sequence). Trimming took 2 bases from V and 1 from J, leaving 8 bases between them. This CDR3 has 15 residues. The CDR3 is CASSISSENTGELFF. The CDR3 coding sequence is TGTGCCAGTAGTATAAGCAGCGAGAACACCGGGGAGCTGTTTTTT.

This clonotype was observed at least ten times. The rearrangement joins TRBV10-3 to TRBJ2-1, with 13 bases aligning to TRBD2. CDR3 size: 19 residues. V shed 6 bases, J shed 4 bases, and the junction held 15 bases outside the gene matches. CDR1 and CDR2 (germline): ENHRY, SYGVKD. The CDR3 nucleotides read TGTGCCATCAGCGGGACCGGGACTAGCGGGAATATAAGGTACAATGAGCAGTTCTTC. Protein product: CAISGTGTSGNIRYNEQFF.

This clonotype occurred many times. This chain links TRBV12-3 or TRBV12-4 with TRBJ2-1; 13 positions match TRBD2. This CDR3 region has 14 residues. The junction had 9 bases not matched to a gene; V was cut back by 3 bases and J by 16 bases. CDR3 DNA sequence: TGTGCCAGCAGTTTCAGTCCCGGACTAGCGGGAGTATTCTTC. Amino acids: CASSFSPGLAGVFF.

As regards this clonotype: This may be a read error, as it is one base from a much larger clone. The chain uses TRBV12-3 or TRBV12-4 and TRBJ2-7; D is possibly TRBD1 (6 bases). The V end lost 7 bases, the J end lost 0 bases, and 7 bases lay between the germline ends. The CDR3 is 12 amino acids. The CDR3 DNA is TGTGCCAGCACAGGGGCCTCCTACGAGCAGTACTTC. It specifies CASTGASYEQYF.

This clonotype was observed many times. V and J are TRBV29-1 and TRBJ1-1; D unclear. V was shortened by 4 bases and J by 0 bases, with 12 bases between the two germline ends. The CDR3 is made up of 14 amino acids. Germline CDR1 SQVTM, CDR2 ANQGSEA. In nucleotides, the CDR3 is TGCAGCGTTGGTAGGCGGGGATTGAACACTGAAGCTTTCTTT. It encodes CSVGRRGLNTEAFF.

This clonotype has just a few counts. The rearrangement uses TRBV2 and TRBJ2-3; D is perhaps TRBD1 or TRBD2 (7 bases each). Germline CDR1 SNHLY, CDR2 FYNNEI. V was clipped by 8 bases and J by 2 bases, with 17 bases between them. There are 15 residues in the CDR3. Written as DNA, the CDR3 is TGTGCCAGCGGGAGGGGGCTAGCGAACACAGATACGCAGTATTTT. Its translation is CASGRGLANTDTQYF. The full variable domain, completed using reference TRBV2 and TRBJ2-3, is EPEVTQTPSHQVTQMGQEVILRCVPISNHLYFYWYRQILGQKVEFLVSFYNNEISEKSEIFDDQFSVERPDGSNFTLKIRSTKLEDSAMYFCASGRGLANTDTQYFGPGTRLTVL.

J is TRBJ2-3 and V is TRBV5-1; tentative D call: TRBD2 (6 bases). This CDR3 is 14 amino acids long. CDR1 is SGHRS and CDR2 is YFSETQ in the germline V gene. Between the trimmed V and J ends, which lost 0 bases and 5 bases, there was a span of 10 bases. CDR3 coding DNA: TGCGCCAGCAGCTTGGGACTAGGGCGAGATACGCAGTATTTT. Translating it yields CASSLGLGRDTQYF.

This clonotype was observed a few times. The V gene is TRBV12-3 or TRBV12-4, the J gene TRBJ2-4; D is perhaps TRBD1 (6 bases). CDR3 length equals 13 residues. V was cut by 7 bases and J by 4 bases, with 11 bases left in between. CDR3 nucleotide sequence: TGTGCCAGCACCCGGGACACAAAAAACATTCAGTACTTC. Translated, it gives CASTRDTKNIQYF.

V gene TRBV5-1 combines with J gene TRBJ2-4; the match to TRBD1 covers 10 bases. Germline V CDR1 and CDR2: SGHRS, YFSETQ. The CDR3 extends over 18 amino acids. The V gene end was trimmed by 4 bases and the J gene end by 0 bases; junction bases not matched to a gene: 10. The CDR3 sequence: CASSRGTGDIRAKNIQYF. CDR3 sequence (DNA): TGCGCCAGCAGCCGCGGGACAGGGGACATAAGAGCCAAAAACATTCAGTACTTC.

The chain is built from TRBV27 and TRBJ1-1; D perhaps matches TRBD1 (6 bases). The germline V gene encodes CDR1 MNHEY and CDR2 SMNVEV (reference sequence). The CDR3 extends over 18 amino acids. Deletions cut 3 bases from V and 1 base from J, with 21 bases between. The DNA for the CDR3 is TGTGCCAGCAGTTTGGATCGTCCCCGGGGGGCCCCGAACACTGAAGCTTTCTTT. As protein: CASSLDRPRGAPNTEAFF.

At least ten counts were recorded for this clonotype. Here the CDR3 DNA reads TGCAGTGCAAGGGAAGGGGGAGTTGGGAACATTCAGTACTTC. Encoded protein: CSAREGGVGNIQYF. This chain connects TRBV20-1 to TRBJ2-4; perhaps TRBD1 as D (6 bases). The V and J ends lost 6 bases and 7 bases respectively, with 19 bases between them. The CDR3 sequence is 14 residues long. Germline lookup yields CDR1 DFQATT and CDR2 SNEGSKA (reference sequence).

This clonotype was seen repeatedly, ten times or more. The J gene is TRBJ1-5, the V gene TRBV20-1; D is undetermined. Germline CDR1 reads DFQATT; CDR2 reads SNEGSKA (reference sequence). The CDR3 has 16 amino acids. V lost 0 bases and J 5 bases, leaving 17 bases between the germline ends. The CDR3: CSARDRRRRVDQPQHF. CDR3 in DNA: TGCAGTGCTAGAGATCGGAGACGGAGGGTGGATCAGCCCCAGCATTTT.

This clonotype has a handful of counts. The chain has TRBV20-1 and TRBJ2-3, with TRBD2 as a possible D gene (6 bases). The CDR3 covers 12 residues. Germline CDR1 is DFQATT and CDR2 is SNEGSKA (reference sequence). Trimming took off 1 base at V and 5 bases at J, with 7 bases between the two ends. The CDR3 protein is CSARVGGDTQYF. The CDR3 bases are TGCAGTGCTAGAGTGGGGGGAGATACGCAGTATTTT.

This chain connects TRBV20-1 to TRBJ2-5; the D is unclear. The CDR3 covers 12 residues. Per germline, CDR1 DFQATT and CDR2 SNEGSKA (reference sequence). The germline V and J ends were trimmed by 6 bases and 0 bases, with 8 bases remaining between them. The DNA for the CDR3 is TGCAGTGCAGGACCCGACCAAGAGACCCAGTACTTC. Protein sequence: CSAGPDQETQYF.

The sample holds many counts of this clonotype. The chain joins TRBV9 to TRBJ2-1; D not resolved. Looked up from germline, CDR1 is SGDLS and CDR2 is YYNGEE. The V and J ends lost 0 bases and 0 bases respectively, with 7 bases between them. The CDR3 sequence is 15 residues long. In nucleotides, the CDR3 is TGTGCCAGCAGCGTAGTTGGTGGCTCCTACAATGAGCAGTTCTTC. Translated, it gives CASSVVGGSYNEQFF.

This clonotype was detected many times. The CDR3 here is CASSFGTAGEQYF. Here the CDR3 DNA reads TGCGCCAGCAGCTTTGGGACAGCGGGCGAGCAGTACTTC. This chain connects TRBV5-1 to TRBJ2-7; tentative D call: TRBD1 (7 bases). The ends were cut back, 2 bases at V and 6 bases at J, with 12 bases in the middle. In germline, CDR1 is SGHRS, CDR2 YFSETQ. This CDR3 is 13 amino acids long.

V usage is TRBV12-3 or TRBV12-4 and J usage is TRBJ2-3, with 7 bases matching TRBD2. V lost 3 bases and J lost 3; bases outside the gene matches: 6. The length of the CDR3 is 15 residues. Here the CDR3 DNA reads TGTGCCAGCAGTTTCCGGGACGGGAGGACAGATACGCAGTATTTT. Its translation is CASSFRDGRTDTQYF.

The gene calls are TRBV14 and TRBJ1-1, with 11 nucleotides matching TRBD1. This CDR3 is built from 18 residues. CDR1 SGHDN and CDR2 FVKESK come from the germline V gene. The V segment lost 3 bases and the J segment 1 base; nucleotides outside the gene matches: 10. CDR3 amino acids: CASSHGQGAAVQNTEAFF. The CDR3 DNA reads TGTGCCAGCAGCCACGGACAGGGGGCCGCCGTGCAGAACACTGAAGCTTTCTTT. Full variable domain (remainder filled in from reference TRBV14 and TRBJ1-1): EAGVTQFPSHSVIEKGQTVTLRCDPISGHDNLYWYRRVMGKEIKFLLHFVKESKQDESGMPNNRFLAERTGGTYSTLKVQPAELEDSGVYFCASSHGQGAAVQNTEAFFGQGTRLTVV.